These 8 T cell receptor beta chains share one sample of origin, sequenced in a study of T cells after yellow fever vaccination. MiXCR, applied by TCRdb to the 5' RACE reads, yields one record per CDR3 protein. The table has around 360,000 distinct CDR3 sequences, approximately 10% seen once; the top ten hold less than 20%. Sequences were derived from PBMCs, sampled on the day of the first yellow fever vaccination. The receptors were sampled from a young man who received the YFV17D yellow fever vaccine.

The gene calls are TRBV27 and TRBJ2-2; D may correspond to TRBD1 or TRBD2 (5 bases each). From germline, CDR1 is MNHEY and CDR2 SMNVEV (reference sequence). Trimming stripped 10 bases from V and 6 bases from J, with 21 bases between. The CDR3 consists of 15 residues. CDR3 in amino acids: CATIATGRVAGELFF. DNA for the CDR3: TGTGCCACGATAGCGACTGGCAGGGTGGCCGGGGAGCTGTTTTTT.

In this sample, this clonotype turned up many times. This chain uses TRBV28 with TRBJ1-3, with 10 bases aligning to TRBD1. The V and J ends lost 5 bases and 0 bases, in that order; junction bases with no gene match: 1. Germline V gives CDR1 MDHEN, CDR2 SYDVKM. The CDR3 is 15 amino acids. CDR3 loop: CASSDRGLSGNTIYF. The CDR3 coding sequence is TGTGCCAGCAGTGACAGGGGGCTCTCTGGAAACACCATATATTTT.

The genes are TRBV20-1 and TRBJ2-3; TRBD1 or TRBD2 may be the D gene (5 bases each). Germline loops: CDR1 DFQATT, CDR2 SNEGSKA (reference sequence). The V and J ends lost 2 bases and 0 bases respectively, with 6 bases between them. This CDR3 spans 13 amino acids. CDR3 DNA: TGCAGTGCTAGATGGGACAGCACAGATACGCAGTATTTT. Protein product: CSARWDSTDTQYF.

This clonotype was seen only a few times. This rearrangement joins TRBV7-2 to TRBJ1-2; 8 bases line up with TRBD1. CDR3 length: 14 residues. J gave up 5 bases and V 7 bases, and 9 bases lay outside the gene matches. The germline CDR1 and CDR2 sequences are SGHTA and FQGNSA. Here the CDR3 DNA reads TGTGCCAGCACCACCGGACAGGGAATTTATGGCTACACCTTC. This gives the protein CASTTGQGIYGYTF.

This clonotype showed up just a few times. This rearrangement joins TRBV24-1 to TRBJ2-2; D is tentatively TRBD1 or TRBD2 (6 bases each). The V end was cut by 10 bases, the J end by 3 bases, with 14 bases between. CDR1 KGHDR and CDR2 SFDVKD come from the germline V gene. The CDR3 sequence is 14 residues long. CDR3 sequence (DNA): TGTGCCACTACGGGGGCGCATGACACCGGGGAGCTGTTTTTT. Its translation is CATTGAHDTGELFF.

This clonotype was detected ten times or more. The gene calls are TRBV25-1 and TRBJ1-1; D gene ambiguous. The CDR3 loop spans 14 amino acids. V gave up 2 bases and J gave up 1 base, with 8 bases separating them. Germline V lookup: CDR1 MGHDK, CDR2 SYGVNS. The CDR3 DNA is TGTGCCAGCAGTGAAAACAGCAGGAACACTGAAGCTTTCTTT. It is translated as CASSENSRNTEAFF.

This chain connects TRBV24-1 to TRBJ2-2; TRBD1 aligns across 8 bases. Germline CDR1 reads KGHDR; CDR2 reads SFDVKD. This CDR3 is 15 amino acids long. J gave up 6 bases and V 3 bases, and 5 bases lay outside the gene matches. Here the CDR3 DNA reads TGTGCCACCAGTGATGCAGGGGGCCGCGCCGGGGAGCTGTTTTTT. As protein: CATSDAGGRAGELFF.

This clonotype has more than one count but fewer than ten. The rearrangement joins TRBV12-3 or TRBV12-4 to TRBJ1-2, with D maybe TRBD1 (5 bases). Trimming removed 7 bases from V and 8 bases from J, with 11 bases in between. The CDR3 spans 11 residues. The CDR3 spells CASTGGPGYTF. The CDR3 DNA reads TGTGCCAGCACCGGGGGACCAGGCTACACCTTC.